Listed here are 18 T cell receptor beta chains from one sample, sequenced in a study of T cell repertoires in cytomegalovirus infection. These receptors lack a known antigen. Using its own MiXCR run on the reads, TCRdb lists one record per CDR3 protein. This table holds approximately 1,000,000 distinct CDR3 sequences, 30% to 40% found once. Sequenced here: cultured CD8+ T cells from PBMCs, sampled from culture after CMV antigen stimulation. Receptor source: a human donor in good health (CMV status not recorded). Some clones in this sample may be carry-over from other donors' samples.

Concerning this clonotype: The junction differs from germline at one of its ends, possibly a read error. This rearrangement joins TRBV11-1 to TRBJ1-1; D remains ambiguous. The CDR3 extends over 12 amino acids. CDR1 and CDR2 (germline): SGHAT, FQDESV (reference sequence). The CDR3 sequence: CANSLGWTEAFF. The CDR3 DNA is TGTGCCAACAGCTTGGGTTGGACTGAAGCTTTCTTT. Based on the CDR3 plus reference TRBV11-1 and TRBJ1-1, the full variable domain is EAEVAQSPRYKITEKSQAVAFWCDPISGHATLYWYRQILGQGPELLVQFQDESVVDDSQLPKDRFSAERLKGVDSTLKIQPAELGDSAMYLCANSLGWTEAFFGQGTRLTVV.

J is TRBJ1-1 and V is TRBV20-1; TRBD1 aligns across 10 bases. CDR1 DFQATT and CDR2 SNEGSKA come from the germline V gene (reference sequence). Trimming took 5 bases from V and 0 from J; bases not matched to a gene: 9. The CDR3 sequence is 16 residues long. The CDR3: CSAGTGTGVLNTEAFF. The DNA of the CDR3 is TGCAGTGCTGGGACCGGGACAGGGGTCCTGAACACTGAAGCTTTCTTT.

The rearrangement joins TRBV7-9 to TRBJ2-7, with 8 bases lining up with TRBD2. CDR3 length: 14 amino acids. With 3 bases clipped from V and 6 bases from J, the junction kept 7 bases outside the gene matches. Per the germline V gene, CDR1 is SEHNR and CDR2 is FQNEAQ (reference sequence). CDR3 amino acids: CASSLRGATSEQYF. The CDR3 DNA is TGTGCCAGCAGCTTGCGGGGGGCCACAAGCGAGCAGTACTTC.

This clonotype was seen only once. Mismatch with germline at one junction end may stem from a read error. The genes are TRBV11-2 and TRBJ2-5, with 7 bases aligning to TRBD2. The CDR3 is 11 amino acids. Germline V CDR1 and CDR2: SGHAT, FQNNGV. The DNA of the CDR3 is TGTGCCAGCAGCGCCCGGGACTATCTTTTCTTC. It codes for CASSARDYLFF.

A few counts support this clonotype. The CDR3 loop reads CASSLQGTGNEQFF. The CDR3 nucleotides read TGTGCCAGCAGCTTGCAGGGGACGGGCAATGAGCAGTTCTTC. This sequence joins TRBV7-3 and TRBJ2-1, with D possibly being TRBD1 (6 bases). Germline V gene data show CDR1 as SGHTA and CDR2 as FQGTGA. V shed 3 bases and J shed 6 bases, with 12 bases lying between them. The CDR3 spans 14 residues. Filled out from reference TRBV7-3 and TRBJ2-1, the complete variable domain reads GAGVSQTPSNKVTEKGKYVELRCDPISGHTALYWYRQSLGQGPEFLIYFQGTGAADDSGLPNDRFFAVRPEGSVSTLKIQRTERGDSAVYLCASSLQGTGNEQFFGPGTRLTVL.

The chain combines TRBV24-1 with TRBJ2-2; no clear D gene. The CDR3 contains 16 residues. Germline CDR1 and CDR2: KGHDR and SFDVKD. The V gene lost 1 base and the J gene lost 3 bases, with 11 bases spanning the gap. DNA for the CDR3: TGTGCCACCAGTGATTTAGTTTCCTCCGACACCGGGGAGCTGTTTTTT. Translation gives CATSDLVSSDTGELFF.

This clonotype was seen a handful of times. V and J are TRBV6-1 and TRBJ2-2, with D hard to call. The CDR3 spans 14 residues. From germline, CDR1 is MNHNS and CDR2 SASEGT. Trimming pared 2 bases from V and 6 bases from J, leaving 10 bases between. The CDR3 DNA is TGTGCCAGCAGTGAATATGTGGGCTCCGGGGAGCTGTTTTTT. The encoded protein is CASSEYVGSGELFF.

Ten or more counts support this clonotype. The chain recombines TRBV7-8 with TRBJ1-1; D ambiguous. V lost 1 base and J 10 bases, leaving 7 bases between the germline ends. The germline V gene has CDR1 SGHVS and CDR2 FQNEAQ. The CDR3 contains 11 residues. CDR3 sequence: CASSLGLGAFF. The CDR3 coding sequence is TGTGCCAGCAGCTTAGGGTTGGGAGCTTTCTTT. Using reference TRBV7-8 and TRBJ1-1 for the parts outside the CDR3, the full variable domain is GAGVSQSPRYKVAKRGQDVALRCDPISGHVSLFWYQQALGQGPEFLTYFQNEAQLDKSGLPSDRFFAERPEGSVSTLKIQRTQQEDSAVYLCASSLGLGAFFGQGTRLTVV.

This chain uses TRBV4-1 with TRBJ1-6; a possible D gene is TRBD1 (5 bases). Between the trimmed V and J ends, which lost 3 bases and 2 bases, there was a span of 14 bases. Germline CDR1 is MGHRA and CDR2 is YSYEKL. CDR3 size: 17 residues. The CDR3 here is CASSHMTAGTYNSPLHF. The CDR3 DNA reads as TGCGCCAGCAGCCACATGACAGCCGGGACCTATAATTCACCCCTCCACTTT.

This clonotype was seen more than once but under ten times. The chain combines TRBV27 with TRBJ2-3; 16 positions match TRBD2. In germline, CDR1 is MNHEY, CDR2 SMNVEV (reference sequence). The CDR3 is made up of 18 amino acids. The junction had 6 bases not matched to a gene; V was cut back by 3 bases and J by 3 bases. The CDR3 DNA reads as TGTGCCAGCAGTTTCGGGACTAGCGGGGGGGCCGGGACAGATACGCAGTATTTT. As protein: CASSFGTSGGAGTDTQYF.

The V gene is TRBV29-1, the J gene TRBJ1-1; no clear D. This CDR3 has 11 residues. The germline V gene has CDR1 SQVTM and CDR2 ANQGSEA. CDR3 DNA sequence: TGCGGGCACGGGTTGCACACTGAAGCTTTCTTT. It codes for CGHGLHTEAFF.

This clonotype was observed a few times. V gene TRBV12-3 or TRBV12-4 combines with J gene TRBJ1-5, with D perhaps TRBD1 (5 bases). This CDR3 has 14 residues. Deletions cut 2 bases from V and 6 bases from J, with 11 bases between. As DNA, the CDR3 is TGTGCCAGCAGTTTATCCCCCAGGGCTCAGCCCCAGCATTTT. It translates to CASSLSPRAQPQHF.

The chain carries TRBV28 and TRBJ1-5; 9 bases match TRBD1. The CDR3 sequence is 16 residues long. CDR1 and CDR2 from the germline V gene are MDHEN and SYDVKM. J gave up 2 bases and V 2 bases, and 4 bases lay outside the gene matches. This CDR3 is CASSLRTGEGNQPQHF. The CDR3 region has the DNA TGTGCCAGCAGTTTACGGACAGGGGAGGGCAATCAGCCCCAGCATTTT.

This chain joins TRBV6-8 and TRBJ1-5; possible D gene TRBD1, 5 bases. The CDR3 contains 13 residues. CDR1 and CDR2 from the germline V gene are MNHGY and SAAAGT. Between the trimmed V and J ends, which lost 4 bases and 6 bases, there was a span of 10 bases. Here the CDR3 DNA reads TGTGCCAGCAGTTGGGACGGTGTTCAGCCCCAGCATTTT. Residues: CASSWDGVQPQHF.

This clonotype came up many times. This sequence joins TRBV7-2 and TRBJ1-2; maybe TRBD1 (5 bases). The length of the CDR3 is 15 residues. Trimming removed 3 bases at V and 2 bases at J, with 13 bases between. Germline CDR1 SGHTA, CDR2 FQGNSA. The CDR3 protein is CASSFLTGGNYGYTF. The CDR3 region has the DNA TGTGCCAGCAGCTTTCTAACCGGGGGGAACTATGGCTACACCTTC. The full variable domain, its missing parts supplied by reference TRBV7-2 and TRBJ1-2, is GAGVSQSPSNKVTEKGKDVELRCDPISGHTALYWYRQSLGQGLEFLIYFQGNSAPDKSGLPSDRFSAERTGGSVSTLTIQRTQQEDSAVYLCASSFLTGGNYGYTFGSGTRLTVV.

The chain employs TRBV12-3 or TRBV12-4 and TRBJ2-2, with TRBD1 matching 8 bases. J was trimmed by 2 bases and V by 5 bases; bases with no gene match: 10. This CDR3 spans 17 amino acids. CDR3 sequence (DNA): TGTGCCAGCAGTACACACCTGGACAGGGCCAACACCGGGGAGCTGTTTTTT. Encoded protein: CASSTHLDRANTGELFF.

The rearrangement uses TRBV19 and TRBJ2-7, with a tentative D call TRBD2 (6 bases). Trimming shortened V by 1 base and J by 5 bases, and 12 bases separated the two germline ends. The CDR3 is made up of 14 amino acids. Germline values: CDR1 LNHDA, CDR2 SQIVND (reference sequence). CDR3 nucleotides: TGTGCCAGTAGTATAGTCGACGGGGGAGACGAGCAGTACTTC. Its protein is CASSIVDGGDEQYF.

This clonotype appeared a few times. V gene TRBV7-9 combines with J gene TRBJ2-5, with a tentative D call TRBD2 (5 bases). Germline CDR1 SEHNR, CDR2 FQNEAQ (reference sequence). Between the trimmed V and J ends, which lost 4 bases and 2 bases, there was a span of 11 bases. This CDR3 is built from 14 residues. In DNA, the CDR3 is TGTGCCAGCAGCTCTATTCCGGGACAAGAGACCCAGTACTTC. Its translation is CASSSIPGQETQYF.